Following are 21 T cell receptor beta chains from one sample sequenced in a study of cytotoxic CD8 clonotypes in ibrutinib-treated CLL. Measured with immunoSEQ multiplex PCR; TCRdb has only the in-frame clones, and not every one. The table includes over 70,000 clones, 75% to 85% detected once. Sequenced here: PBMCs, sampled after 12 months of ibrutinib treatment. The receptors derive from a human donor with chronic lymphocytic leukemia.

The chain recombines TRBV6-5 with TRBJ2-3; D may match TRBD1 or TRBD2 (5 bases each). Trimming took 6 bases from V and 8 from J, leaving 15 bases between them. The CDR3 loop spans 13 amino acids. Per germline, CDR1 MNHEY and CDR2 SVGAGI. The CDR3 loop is CASSRGFGGTQYF. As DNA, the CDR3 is TGTGCCAGCAGCCGGGGATTTGGGGGTACGCAGTATTTT.

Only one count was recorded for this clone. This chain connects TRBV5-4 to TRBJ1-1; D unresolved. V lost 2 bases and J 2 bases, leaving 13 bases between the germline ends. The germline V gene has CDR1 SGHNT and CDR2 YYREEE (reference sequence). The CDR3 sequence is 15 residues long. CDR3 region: CASSFDVGVNTEAFF. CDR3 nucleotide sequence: TGTGCCAGCAGCTTTGACGTCGGGGTCAACACTGAAGCTTTCTTT.

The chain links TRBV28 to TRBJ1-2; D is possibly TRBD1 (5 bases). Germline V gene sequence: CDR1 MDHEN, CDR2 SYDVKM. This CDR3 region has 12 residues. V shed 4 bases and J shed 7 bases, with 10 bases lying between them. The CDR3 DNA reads TGTGCCAGCAGTTCGGGGGGACGTGGCTACACCTTC. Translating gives CASSSGGRGYTF.

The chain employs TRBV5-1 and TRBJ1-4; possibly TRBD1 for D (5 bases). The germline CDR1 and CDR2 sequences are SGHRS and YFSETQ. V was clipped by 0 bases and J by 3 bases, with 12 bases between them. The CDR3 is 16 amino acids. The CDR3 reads CASSLAQGPPNEKLFF. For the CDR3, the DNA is TGCGCCAGCAGCTTGGCGCAGGGTCCGCCTAATGAAAAACTGTTTTTT.

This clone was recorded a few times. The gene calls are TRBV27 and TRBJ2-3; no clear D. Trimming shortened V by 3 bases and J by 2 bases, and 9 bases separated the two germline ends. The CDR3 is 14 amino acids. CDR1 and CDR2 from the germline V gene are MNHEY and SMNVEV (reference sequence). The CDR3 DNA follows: TGTGCCAGCAGTTTTGGAGACTTCACAGATACGCAGTATTTT. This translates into CASSFGDFTDTQYF.

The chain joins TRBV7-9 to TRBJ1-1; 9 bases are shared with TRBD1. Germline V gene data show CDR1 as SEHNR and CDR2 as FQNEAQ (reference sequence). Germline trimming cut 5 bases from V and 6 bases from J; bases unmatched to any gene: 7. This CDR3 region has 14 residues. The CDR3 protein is CASSPGTGHPEAFF. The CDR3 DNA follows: TGTGCCAGCAGCCCTGGGACAGGGCACCCTGAAGCTTTCTTT.

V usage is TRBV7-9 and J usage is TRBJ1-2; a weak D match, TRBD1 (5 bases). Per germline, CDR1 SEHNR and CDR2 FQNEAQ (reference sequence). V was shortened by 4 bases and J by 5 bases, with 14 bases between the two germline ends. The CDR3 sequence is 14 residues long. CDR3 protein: CASSSPAGGYGYTF. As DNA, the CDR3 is TGTGCCAGCAGCTCCCCCGCCGGGGGATATGGCTACACCTTC.

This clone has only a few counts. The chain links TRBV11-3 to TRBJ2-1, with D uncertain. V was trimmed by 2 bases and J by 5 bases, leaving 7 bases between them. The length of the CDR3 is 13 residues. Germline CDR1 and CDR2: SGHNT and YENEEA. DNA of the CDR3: TGTGCCAGCAGCTTATTCCGAGACAATGAGCAGTTCTTC. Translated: CASSLFRDNEQFF.

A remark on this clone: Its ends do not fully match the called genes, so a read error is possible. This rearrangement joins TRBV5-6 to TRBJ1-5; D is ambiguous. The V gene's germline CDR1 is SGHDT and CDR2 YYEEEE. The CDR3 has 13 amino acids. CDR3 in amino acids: CASSLTPNRPQHF. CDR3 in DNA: TGTGCCAGCAGCTTGACCCCAAATCGGCCCCAGCATTTT. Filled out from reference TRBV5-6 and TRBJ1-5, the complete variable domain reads DAGVTQSPTHLIKTRGQQVTLRCSPKSGHDTVSWYQQALGQGPQFIFQYYEEEERQRGNFPDRFSGHQFPNYSSELNVNALLLGDSALYLCASSLTPNRPQHFGDGTRLSIL.

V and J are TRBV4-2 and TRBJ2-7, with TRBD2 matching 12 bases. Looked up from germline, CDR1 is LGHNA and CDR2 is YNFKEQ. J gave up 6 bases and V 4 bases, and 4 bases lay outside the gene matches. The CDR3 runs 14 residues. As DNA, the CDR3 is TGTGCCAGCAGCCCGACTAGCGGGAGTAGCGAGCAGTACTTC. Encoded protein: CASSPTSGSSEQYF.

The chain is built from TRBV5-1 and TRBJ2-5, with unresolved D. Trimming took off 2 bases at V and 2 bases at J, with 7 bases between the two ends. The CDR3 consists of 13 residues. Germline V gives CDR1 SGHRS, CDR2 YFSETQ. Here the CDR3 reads CASSFRQQETQYF. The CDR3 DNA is TGCGCCAGCAGCTTCCGTCAGCAAGAGACCCAGTACTTC.

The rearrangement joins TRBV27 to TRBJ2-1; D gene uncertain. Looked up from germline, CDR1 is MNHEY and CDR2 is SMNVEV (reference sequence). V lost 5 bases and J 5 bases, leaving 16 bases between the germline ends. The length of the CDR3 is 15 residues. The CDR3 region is CASSILYRRHNEQFF. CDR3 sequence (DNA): TGTGCCAGCAGTATCCTATACCGACGGCACAATGAGCAGTTCTTC.

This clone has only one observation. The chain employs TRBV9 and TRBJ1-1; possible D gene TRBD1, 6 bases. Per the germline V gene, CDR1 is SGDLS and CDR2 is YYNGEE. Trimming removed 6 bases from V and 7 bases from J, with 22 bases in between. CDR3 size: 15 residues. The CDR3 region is CASTAAVGGLGEAFF. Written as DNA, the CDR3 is TGTGCCAGCACCGCCGCCGTAGGGGGACTGGGTGAAGCTTTCTTT.

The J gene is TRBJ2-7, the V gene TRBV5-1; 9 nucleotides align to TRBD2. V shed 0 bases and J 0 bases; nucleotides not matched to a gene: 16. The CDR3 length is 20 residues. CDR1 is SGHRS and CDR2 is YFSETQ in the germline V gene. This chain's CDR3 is CASSLAVWGGRALSSYEQYF. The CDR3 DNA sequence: TGCGCCAGCAGCTTGGCGGTTTGGGGCGGGAGGGCCTTGAGCTCCTACGAGCAGTACTTC.

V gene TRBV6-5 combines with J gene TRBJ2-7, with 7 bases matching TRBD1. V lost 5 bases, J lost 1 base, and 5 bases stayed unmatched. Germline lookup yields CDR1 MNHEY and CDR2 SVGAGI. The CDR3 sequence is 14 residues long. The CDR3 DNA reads TGTGCCAGCAGTAACAGGGGACGATCCTACGAGCAGTACTTC. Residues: CASSNRGRSYEQYF.

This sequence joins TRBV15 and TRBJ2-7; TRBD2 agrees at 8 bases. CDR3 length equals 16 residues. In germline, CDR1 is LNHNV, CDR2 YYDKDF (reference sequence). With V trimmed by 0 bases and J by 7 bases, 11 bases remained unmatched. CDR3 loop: CATSRDRPGGPGEQYF. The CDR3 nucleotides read TGTGCCACCAGCAGAGATCGCCCGGGAGGGCCGGGGGAGCAGTACTTC.

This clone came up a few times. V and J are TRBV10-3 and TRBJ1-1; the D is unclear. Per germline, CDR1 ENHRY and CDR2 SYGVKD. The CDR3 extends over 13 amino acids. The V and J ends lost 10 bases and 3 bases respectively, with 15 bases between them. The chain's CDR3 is CATSAEVDTEAFF. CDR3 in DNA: TGTGCCACCTCGGCGGAGGTGGACACTGAAGCTTTCTTT.

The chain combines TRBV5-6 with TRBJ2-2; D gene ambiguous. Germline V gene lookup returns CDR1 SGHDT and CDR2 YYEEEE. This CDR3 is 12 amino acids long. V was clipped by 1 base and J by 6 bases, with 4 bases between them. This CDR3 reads CASSLLAGELFF. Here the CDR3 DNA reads TGTGCCAGCAGCTTGCTCGCCGGGGAGCTGTTTTTT.

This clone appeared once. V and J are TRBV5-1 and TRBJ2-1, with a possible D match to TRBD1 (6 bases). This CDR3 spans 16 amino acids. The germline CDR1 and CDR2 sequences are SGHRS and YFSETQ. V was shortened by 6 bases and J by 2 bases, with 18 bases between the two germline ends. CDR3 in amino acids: CASNDPTGGPYNEQFF. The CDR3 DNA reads TGCGCCAGCAACGACCCGACAGGAGGACCCTACAATGAGCAGTTCTTC.

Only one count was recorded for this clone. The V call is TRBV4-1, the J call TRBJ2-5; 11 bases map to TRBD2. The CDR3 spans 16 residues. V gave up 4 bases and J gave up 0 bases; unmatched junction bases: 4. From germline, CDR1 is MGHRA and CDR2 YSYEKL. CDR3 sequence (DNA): TGCGCCAGCAGCCCCGAGGGACTAGCGGACCAAGAGACCCAGTACTTC. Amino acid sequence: CASSPEGLADQETQYF.

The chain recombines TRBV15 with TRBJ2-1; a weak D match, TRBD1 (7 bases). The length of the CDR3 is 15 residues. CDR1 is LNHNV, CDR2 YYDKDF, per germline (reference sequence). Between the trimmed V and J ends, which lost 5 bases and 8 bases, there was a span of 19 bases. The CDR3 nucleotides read TGTGCCACCAGCCCCGGTCCCCAGGGGGGCTATGAGCAGTTCTTC. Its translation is CATSPGPQGGYEQFF.